The entry below gives a single T cell receptor beta chain sequence along with its context. The sample comes from a study of control samples from healthy donors and cancer patients. Here immunoSEQ multiplex PCR was the method, and the copy in TCRdb shows in-frame clones only, minus some. The sample lists about 120,000 clones, approximately 88% occurring once. CDR3 length: 15 residues. Germline V gene data show CDR1 as LNHDA and CDR2 as SQIVND (reference sequence). After removal of 3 bases from V and 4 bases from J, the junction contained 4 bases not matched to a gene. Sequencing was carried out using blood. The clonotype comes from a middle-aged man in good health. This chain joins TRBV19 and TRBJ1-3; 9 positions match TRBD1. The CDR3 DNA reads as TGTGCCAGTAGTATCGGACAGGGGTACGGAAACACCATATATTTT. This encodes CASSIGQGYGNTIYF.